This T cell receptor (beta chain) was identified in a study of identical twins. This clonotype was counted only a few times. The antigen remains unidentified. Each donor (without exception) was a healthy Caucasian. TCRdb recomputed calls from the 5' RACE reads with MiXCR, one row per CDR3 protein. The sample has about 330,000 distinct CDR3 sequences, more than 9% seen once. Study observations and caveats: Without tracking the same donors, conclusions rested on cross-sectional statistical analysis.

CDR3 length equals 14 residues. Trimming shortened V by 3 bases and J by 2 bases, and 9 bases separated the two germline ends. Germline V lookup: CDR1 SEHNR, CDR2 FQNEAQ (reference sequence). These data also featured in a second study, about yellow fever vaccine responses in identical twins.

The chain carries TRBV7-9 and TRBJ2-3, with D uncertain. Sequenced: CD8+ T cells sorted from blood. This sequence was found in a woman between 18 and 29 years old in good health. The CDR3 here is CASSLTYTTDTQYF. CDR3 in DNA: TGTGCCAGCAGCTTGACCTATACCACAGATACGCAGTATTTT.